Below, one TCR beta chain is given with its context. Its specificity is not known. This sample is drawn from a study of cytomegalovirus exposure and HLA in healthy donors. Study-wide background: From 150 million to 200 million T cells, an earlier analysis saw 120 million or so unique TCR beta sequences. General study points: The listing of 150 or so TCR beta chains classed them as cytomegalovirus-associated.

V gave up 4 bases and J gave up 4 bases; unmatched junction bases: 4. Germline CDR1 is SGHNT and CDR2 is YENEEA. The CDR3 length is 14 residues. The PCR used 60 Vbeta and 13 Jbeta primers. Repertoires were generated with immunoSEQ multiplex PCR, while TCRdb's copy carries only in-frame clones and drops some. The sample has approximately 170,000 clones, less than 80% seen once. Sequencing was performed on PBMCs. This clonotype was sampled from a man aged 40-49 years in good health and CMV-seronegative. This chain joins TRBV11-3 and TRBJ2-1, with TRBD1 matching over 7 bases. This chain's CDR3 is CASSSQGPYNEQFF. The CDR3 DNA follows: TGTGCCAGCAGCTCACAGGGGCCATACAATGAGCAGTTCTTC.